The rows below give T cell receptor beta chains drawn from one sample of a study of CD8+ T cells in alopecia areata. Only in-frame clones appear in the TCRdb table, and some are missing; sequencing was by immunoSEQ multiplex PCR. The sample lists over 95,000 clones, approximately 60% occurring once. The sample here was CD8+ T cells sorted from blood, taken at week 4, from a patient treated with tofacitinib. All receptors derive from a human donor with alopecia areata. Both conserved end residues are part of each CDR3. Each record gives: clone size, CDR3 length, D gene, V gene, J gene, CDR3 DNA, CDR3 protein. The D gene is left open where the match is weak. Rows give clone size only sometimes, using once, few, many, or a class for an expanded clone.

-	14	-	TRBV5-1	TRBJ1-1	TGCGCCAGCAGCTCCCCCGGAATGAACACTGAAGCTTTCTTT	CASSSPGMNTEAFF
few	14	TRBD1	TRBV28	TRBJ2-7	TGTGCCAGCAGTCGACAGGGCAACTCCTACGAGCAGTACTTC	CASSRQGNSYEQYF
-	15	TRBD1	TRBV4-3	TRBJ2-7	TGCGCCAGCAGCCAAGATCGGACAGGGGCCTACGAGCAGTACTTC	CASSQDRTGAYEQYF
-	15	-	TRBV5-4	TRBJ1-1	TGTGCCAGCAGCTTGGGTAGGACATGGGGCACTGAAGCTTTCTTT	CASSLGRTWGTEAFF
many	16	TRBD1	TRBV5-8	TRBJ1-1	TGCGCCAGCAGCCAAGAATTTGGGGACAGGGGTTATGAAGCTTTCTTT	CASSQEFGDRGYEAFF
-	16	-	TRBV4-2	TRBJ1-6	TGTGCCAGCAGCCAAGAAGTGTGGGACTCCCGTTCACCCCTCCACTTT	CASSQEVWDSRSPLHF
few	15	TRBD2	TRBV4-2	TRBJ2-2	TGTGCCAGCAGCCAAGGGCGGGGGGATTTCGGGGAGCTGTTTTTT	CASSQGRGDFGELFF
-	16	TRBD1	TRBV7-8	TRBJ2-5	TGTGCCAGCAGCCCTCGGGGTACAGGGGCGGAGGAGACCCAGTACTTC	CASSPRGTGAEETQYF
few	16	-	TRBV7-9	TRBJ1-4	TGTGCCAGCAGCTTAGAGGGCCCAAGGACGCGAGAAAAACTGTTTTTT	CASSLEGPRTREKLFF
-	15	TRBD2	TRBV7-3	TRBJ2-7	TGTGCCAGCAGCGAAACTAGCGGGGGGACCTACGAGCAGTACTTC	CASSETSGGTYEQYF
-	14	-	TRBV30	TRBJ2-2	TGTGCCTGGAGTCCCGGACTATTAGCCGGGGAGCTGTTTTTT	CAWSPGLLAGELFF
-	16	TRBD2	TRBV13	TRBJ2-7	TGTGCCAGCAGCCCGAGTACTAGCGGGAGGTCCTACGAGCAGTACTTC	CASSPSTSGRSYEQYF
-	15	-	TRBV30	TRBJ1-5	TGTGCCTGGAGTGTACGGACAGCCAGCAATCAGCCCCAGCATTTT	CAWSVRTASNQPQHF
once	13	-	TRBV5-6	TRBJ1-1	TGTGCCAGCAGCTTTACAGGGAACACTGAAGCTTTCTTT	CASSFTGNTEAFF
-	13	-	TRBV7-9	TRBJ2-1	TGTGCCAGCAGCTTAGGTGGGGGCAATGAGCAGTTCTTC	CASSLGGGNEQFF
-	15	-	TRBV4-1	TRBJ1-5	TGCGCCAGCAGCCAAGAAGTGGGACTCGAAAAGCCCCAGCATTTT	CASSQEVGLEKPQHF
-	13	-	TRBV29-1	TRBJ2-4	TGCAGCGTTGATGACGGGATAGGGTCAGAACAGTACTTC	CSVDDGIGSEQYF
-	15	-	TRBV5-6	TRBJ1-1	TGTGCCAGCAGCGACCCGGGACACACTCTCACTGAAGCTTTCTTT	CASSDPGHTLTEAFF
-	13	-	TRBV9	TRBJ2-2	TGTGCCAGCAGCGTAGCGGGTAACGGGGAGCTGTTTTTT	CASSVAGNGELFF
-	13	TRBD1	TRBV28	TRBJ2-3	TGTGCCAGCAGTCCGACAGGGGAACATACGCAGTATTTT	CASSPTGEHTQYF
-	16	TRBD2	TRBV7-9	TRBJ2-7	TGTGCCAGCAGCCCCGGAGGGGGGACTAGCGGCTACGAGCAGTACTTC	CASSPGGGTSGYEQYF
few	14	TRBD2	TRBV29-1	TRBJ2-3	TGCAGCGCAAGGGGACTAGCGGGAGCAGATACGCAGTATTTT	CSARGLAGADTQYF
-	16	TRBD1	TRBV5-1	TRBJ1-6	TGCGCCAGCAGCGAAATACAGGGGGCCCGGAATTCACCCCTCCACTTT	CASSEIQGARNSPLHF
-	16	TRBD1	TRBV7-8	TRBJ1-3	TGTGCCAGCAGCCCTGGTTGGACAGGGTTTGGAAACACCATATATTTT	CASSPGWTGFGNTIYF
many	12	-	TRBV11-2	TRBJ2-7	TGTGCCAGCAGCCCTCCCCCTTACGAGCAGTACTTC	CASSPPPYEQYF
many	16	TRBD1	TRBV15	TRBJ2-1	TGTGCCACCAGCAGATCCGACAGGGGGTTTAGGAATGAGCAGTTCTTC	CATSRSDRGFRNEQFF
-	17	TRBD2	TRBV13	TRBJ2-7	TGTGCCAGCAGCTTCGAATCAGAGACTAGCAGTGCCGGGGAGCAGTACTTC	CASSFESETSSAGEQYF
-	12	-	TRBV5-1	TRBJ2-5	TGCGCCAGCAGCTTATACCAAGAGACCCAGTACTTC	CASSLYQETQYF
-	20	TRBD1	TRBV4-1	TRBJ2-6	TGCGCCAGCAGCCAACCTCCCCTAAATCAGGGGGCGGAAGGGGCCAACGTCCTGACTTTC	CASSQPPLNQGAEGANVLTF